The 13 T cell receptor beta chains in this list originate from one sample, sequenced in a study of CD8+ T cells in alopecia areata. RNA was extracted and reverse transcribed into cDNA as the sequencing template. Clones were read by immunoSEQ multiplex PCR, and TCRdb kept only the in-frame ones, dropping some. The data show 98,000 or so clones, almost 60% seen once. The sequencing input was CD8+ T cells sorted from blood. Every receptor here comes from a human donor in good health.

The chain couples TRBV29-1 to TRBJ1-1; D ambiguous. Germline CDR1 SQVTM, CDR2 ANQGSEA. The V gene lost 5 bases and the J gene lost 2 bases, with 6 bases spanning the gap. The CDR3 is 11 residues long. Here the CDR3 DNA reads TGCAGCGTTCCCCTAAACACTGAAGCTTTCTTT. Translated: CSVPLNTEAFF.

The chain employs TRBV28 and TRBJ2-7, with D perhaps assigned TRBD1 or TRBD2 (5 bases each). Germline V gives CDR1 MDHEN, CDR2 SYDVKM. The CDR3 is made up of 16 amino acids. With 1 base removed from V and 4 bases from J, the gap between germline ends came to 17 bases. The CDR3 here is CASSLSGGLSIYEQYF. The CDR3 DNA follows: TGTGCCAGCAGTTTATCTGGGGGATTAAGCATTTACGAGCAGTACTTC.

The chain has TRBV7-2 and TRBJ2-3, with D perhaps matching TRBD2 (7 bases). Germline V gene sequence: CDR1 SGHTA, CDR2 FQGNSA. The V end lost 9 bases, the J end lost 3 bases, and 16 bases lay between the germline ends. The CDR3 consists of 14 residues. CDR3 nucleotides: TGTGCCAGTAAATCAGAGGGGGGGACAGATACGCAGTATTTT. Translation: CASKSEGGTDTQYF.

A remark on this clone: The same CDR3 is also encoded by other DNA sequences in this sample. The V gene is TRBV5-6, the J gene TRBJ2-7, with TRBD1 matching 10 bases. Losses at the gene ends were 2 bases for V and 3 bases for J; bases not matched to a gene: 2. The CDR3 runs 14 residues. Germline V CDR1 and CDR2: SGHDT, YYEEEE. The CDR3 DNA reads as TGTGCCAGCAGCTTTGGGACAGGGGACTACGAGCAGTACTTC. Its translation: CASSFGTGDYEQYF.

This chain links TRBV5-6 with TRBJ2-7; D might be TRBD1 (6 bases). This CDR3 region has 14 residues. CDR1 and CDR2 (germline): SGHDT, YYEEEE. Trimming removed 4 bases from V and 0 bases from J, with 11 bases in between. The CDR3 DNA follows: TGTGCCAGCAGCCCCGGCAGGGGCTCCTACGAGCAGTACTTC. Its protein is CASSPGRGSYEQYF.

The rearrangement joins TRBV2 to TRBJ2-7; unclear D gene. In germline, CDR1 is SNHLY, CDR2 FYNNEI. The germline V and J ends were trimmed by 3 bases and 0 bases, with 6 bases remaining between them. This CDR3 has 13 residues. The chain's CDR3 is CASSDGGSYEQYF. In DNA form, the CDR3 reads TGTGCCAGCAGTGATGGCGGCTCCTACGAGCAGTACTTC.

This clone was seen only a few times. This rearrangement joins TRBV19 to TRBJ1-4; TRBD1 is a possible D gene (5 bases). From germline, CDR1 is LNHDA and CDR2 SQIVND (reference sequence). The CDR3 is 16 residues long. V shed 5 bases and J shed 5 bases, with 18 bases lying between them. Here the CDR3 DNA reads TGTGCCAGTAGTCTTCAGAGAGGGACGGACAATGAAAAACTGTTTTTT. Translating it yields CASSLQRGTDNEKLFF. Combining the CDR3 with reference TRBV19 and TRBJ1-4 gives the whole variable domain DGGITQSPKYLFRKEGQNVTLSCEQNLNHDAMYWYRQDPGQGLRLIYYSQIVNDFQKGDIAEGYSVSREKKESFPLTVTSAQKNPTAFYLCASSLQRGTDNEKLFFGSGTQLSVL.

The V and J genes are TRBV5-1 and TRBJ1-2; 8 nucleotides align to TRBD1. There are 15 residues in the CDR3. Germline lookup yields CDR1 SGHRS and CDR2 YFSETQ. The V and J ends lost 4 bases and 3 bases, in that order; junction bases with no gene match: 8. Here the CDR3 DNA reads TGCGCCAGCAGCAACCGGACAGGGTTGGACTATGGCTACACCTTC. Translated: CASSNRTGLDYGYTF.

The chain couples TRBV7-9 to TRBJ2-3; 7 positions match TRBD2. The CDR3 is made up of 16 amino acids. The germline gives CDR1 SEHNR, CDR2 FQNEAQ (reference sequence). Unmatched junction bases numbered 14, after V lost 7 bases and J lost 4 bases. The CDR3 bases are TGTGCCAGCATTCAAATCGGGGGGTTTGATTCAGATACGCAGTATTTT. It encodes CASIQIGGFDSDTQYF.

This chain uses TRBV29-1 with TRBJ2-3; 9 bases fit TRBD1. V gave up 6 bases and J gave up 2 bases; unmatched junction bases: 3. Germline V CDR1 and CDR2: SQVTM, ANQGSEA. This CDR3 has 13 residues. In nucleotides, the CDR3 is TGCAGCGTAACAGGGGGCTCCACAGATACGCAGTATTTT. This translates into CSVTGGSTDTQYF.

The V gene is TRBV2, the J gene TRBJ1-2; D call uncertain. The CDR3 runs 14 residues. Trimming stripped 0 bases from V and 2 bases from J, with 7 bases between. Germline values: CDR1 SNHLY, CDR2 FYNNEI. The CDR3 sequence: CASSEAAGNYGYTF. The CDR3 DNA reads as TGTGCCAGCAGTGAAGCAGCGGGAAACTATGGCTACACCTTC.

This clone has more than one count but fewer than ten. This CDR3 reads CASSLTRGGNHEQFF. The DNA of the CDR3 is TGTGCCAGCAGCTTAACTCGGGGGGGCAATCATGAGCAGTTCTTC. The chain couples TRBV7-2 to TRBJ2-1; TRBD2 matches 8 bases. CDR3 size: 15 residues. The V segment lost 2 bases and the J segment 8 bases; nucleotides outside the gene matches: 8. The germline V gene has CDR1 SGHTA and CDR2 FQGNSA. Supplemented by reference TRBV7-2 and TRBJ2-1, the full variable domain reads GAGVSQSPSNKVTEKGKDVELRCDPISGHTALYWYRQSLGQGLEFLIYFQGNSAPDKSGLPSDRFSAERTGGSVSTLTIQRTQQEDSAVYLCASSLTRGGNHEQFFGPGTRLTVL.

This clone is medium-sized (0.01 to 0.1%) within its sample. V gene TRBV4-3 combines with J gene TRBJ1-3; D gene unclear. Per the germline V gene, CDR1 is LGHNA and CDR2 is YSLEER. The germline V and J ends were trimmed by 1 base and 0 bases, with 10 bases remaining between them. CDR3 length: 16 residues. The CDR3 DNA follows: TGCGCCAGCAGCCAAGTCACGGACTTCTCTGGAAACACCATATATTTT. This translates into CASSQVTDFSGNTIYF.